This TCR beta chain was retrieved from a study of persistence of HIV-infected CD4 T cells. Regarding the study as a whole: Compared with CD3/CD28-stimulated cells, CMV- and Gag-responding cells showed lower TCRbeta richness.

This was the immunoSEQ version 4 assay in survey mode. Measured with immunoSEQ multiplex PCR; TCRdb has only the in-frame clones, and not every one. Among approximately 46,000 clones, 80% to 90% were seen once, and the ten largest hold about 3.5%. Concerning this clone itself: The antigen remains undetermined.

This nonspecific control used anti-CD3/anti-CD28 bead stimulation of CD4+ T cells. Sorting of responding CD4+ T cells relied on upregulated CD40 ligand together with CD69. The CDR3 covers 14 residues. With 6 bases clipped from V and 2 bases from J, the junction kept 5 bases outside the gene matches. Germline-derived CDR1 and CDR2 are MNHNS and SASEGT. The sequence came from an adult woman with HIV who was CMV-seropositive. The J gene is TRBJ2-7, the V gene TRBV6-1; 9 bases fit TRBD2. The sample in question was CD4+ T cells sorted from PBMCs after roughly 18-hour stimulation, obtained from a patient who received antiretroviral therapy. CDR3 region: CASRMGGRAYEQYF. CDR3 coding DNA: TGTGCCAGCAGAATGGGCGGGAGGGCCTACGAGCAGTACTTC.